This T cell receptor (beta chain) was captured by sequencing in a study of cytomegalovirus exposure and HLA in healthy donors. With 60 Vbeta and 13 Jbeta primers, the PCR was carried out. Here immunoSEQ multiplex PCR was the method, and the copy in TCRdb shows in-frame clones only, minus some. Found here are fewer than 200,000 clones, 82% of them singletons; the top ten hold 0.95% to 1%. V lost 6 bases, J lost 6 bases, and 10 bases stayed unmatched. This CDR3 has 14 residues. The V gene's germline CDR1 is SQVTM and CDR2 ANQGSEA. The specimen was PBMCs. The V gene is TRBV29-1, the J gene TRBJ1-4; 7 bases align to TRBD1. The TCR was taken from a girl aged 2-15 years in good health and CMV-seropositive. The CDR3 loop reads CSVGMTGTDEKLFF. CDR3 in DNA: TGCAGCGTGGGGATGACAGGGACCGATGAAAAACTGTTTTTT. Filled out from reference TRBV29-1 and TRBJ1-4, the complete variable domain reads SAVISQKPSRDICQRGTSLTIQCQVDSQVTMMFWYRQQPGQSLTLIATANQGSEATYESGFVIDKFPISRPNLTFSTLTVSNMSPEDSSIYLCSVGMTGTDEKLFFGSGTQLSVL.